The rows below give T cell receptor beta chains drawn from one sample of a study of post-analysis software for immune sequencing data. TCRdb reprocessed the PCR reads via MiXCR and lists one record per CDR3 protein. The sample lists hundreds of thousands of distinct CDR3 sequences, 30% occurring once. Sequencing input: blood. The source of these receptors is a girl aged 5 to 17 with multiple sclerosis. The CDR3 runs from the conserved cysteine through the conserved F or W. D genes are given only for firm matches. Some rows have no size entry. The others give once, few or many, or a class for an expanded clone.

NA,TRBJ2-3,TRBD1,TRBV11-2,CASSLGDSWTDTQYF,TGTGCCAGCAGCTTAGGGGACAGCTGGACAGATACGCAGTATTTT
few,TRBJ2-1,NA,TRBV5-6,CASSSSPGSYNEQFF,TGTGCCAGCAGCTCGTCACCGGGGAGCTACAATGAGCAGTTCTTC
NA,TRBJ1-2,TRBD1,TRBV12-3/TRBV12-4,CASGESGQALSYGYTF,TGTGCCAGCGGAGAATCGGGACAGGCTCTAAGTTATGGCTACACCTTC
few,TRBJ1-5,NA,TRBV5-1,CASSRGVGDQPQHF,TGCGCCAGCAGCCGGGGGGTTGGCGATCAGCCCCAGCATTTT
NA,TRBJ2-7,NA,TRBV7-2,CASSLDVAGWSEQYF,TGTGCCAGCAGCTTAGACGTTGCAGGGTGGAGTGAGCAGTACTTC
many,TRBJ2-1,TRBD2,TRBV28,CASSSPAGGSYNEQFF,TGTGCCAGCAGTTCCCCCGCGGGAGGCTCCTACAATGAGCAGTTCTTC
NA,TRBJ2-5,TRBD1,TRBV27,CASRRGQGGETQYF,TGTGCCAGCAGGCGGGGACAGGGCGGAGAGACCCAGTACTTC
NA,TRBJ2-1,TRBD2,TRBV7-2,CASSLEGGGNYNEQFF,TGTGCCAGCAGCTTAGAGGGCGGGGGGAACTACAATGAGCAGTTCTTC
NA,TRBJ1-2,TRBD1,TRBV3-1,CASSQDTERQGNGYTF,TGTGCCAGCAGCCAAGATACGGAGCGACAGGGTAATGGCTACACCTTC
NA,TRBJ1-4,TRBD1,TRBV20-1,CSAKGAGTGNEKLFF,TGCAGTGCTAAAGGCGCTGGGACAGGAAATGAAAAACTGTTTTTT
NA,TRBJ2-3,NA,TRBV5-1,CASSSTDPDMDTQYF,TGCGCCAGCAGCTCGACTGACCCGGATATGGATACGCAGTATTTT
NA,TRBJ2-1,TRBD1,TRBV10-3,CAISGRQGWDNEQFF,TGTGCCATCAGTGGAAGACAGGGGTGGGACAATGAGCAGTTCTTC
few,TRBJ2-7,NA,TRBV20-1,CSAEPGSYEQYF,TGCAGTGCCGAGCCCGGATCCTACGAGCAGTACTTC
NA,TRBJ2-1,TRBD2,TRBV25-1,CASSKVGGLYNEQFF,TGTGCCAGCAGTAAAGTGGGAGGGCTGTACAATGAGCAGTTCTTC
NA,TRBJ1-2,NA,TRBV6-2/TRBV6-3,CASSYRVHPGSGYTF,TGTGCCAGCAGTTACCGTGTCCACCCGGGAAGTGGCTACACCTTC
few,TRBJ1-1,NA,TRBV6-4,CASSEQGTRNTEAFF,TGTGCCAGCAGTGAACAGGGAACAAGGAACACTGAAGCTTTCTTT
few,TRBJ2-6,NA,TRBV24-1,CATSDFSGSGANVLTF,TGTGCCACCAGTGATTTTTCCGGCTCTGGGGCCAACGTCCTGACTTTC
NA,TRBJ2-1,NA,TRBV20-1,CSAETADSSYNEQFF,TGCAGTGCCGAGACGGCGGACAGCTCCTACAATGAGCAGTTCTTC
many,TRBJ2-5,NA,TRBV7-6,CASSSRVMQETQYF,TGTGCCAGCAGCTCTCGTGTCATGCAAGAGACCCAGTACTTC
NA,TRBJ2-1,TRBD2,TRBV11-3,CASSPQRGGHKQFF,TGTGCCAGCAGCCCCCAGCGGGGGGGCCATAAGCAGTTCTTC
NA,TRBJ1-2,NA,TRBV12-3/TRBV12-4,CASNSGLNYGYTF,TGTGCCAGCAACTCGGGACTAAACTATGGCTACACCTTC
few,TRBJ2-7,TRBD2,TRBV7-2,CASSSSSGTTYEQYF,TGTGCCAGCAGCTCGTCTTCTGGGACTACGTACGAGCAGTACTTC
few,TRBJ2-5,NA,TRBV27,CASSLMPQPPETQYF,TGTGCCAGCAGTTTAATGCCACAACCTCCGGAGACCCAGTACTTC
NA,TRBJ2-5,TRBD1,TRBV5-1,CTSSLGQGAIETQYF,TGCACCAGCAGCTTGGGGCAGGGGGCAATAGAGACCCAGTACTTC
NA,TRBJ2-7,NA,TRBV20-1,CSGRTSTYEQYF,TGCAGTGGCCGGACATCGACCTACGAGCAGTACTTC
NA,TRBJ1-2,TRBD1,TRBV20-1,CSARAADRGNYGYTF,TGCAGTGCTAGAGCGGCGGACAGGGGGAACTATGGCTACACCTTC
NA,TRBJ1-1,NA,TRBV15,CATSPRGRNTEAFF,TGTGCCACCAGCCCCCGAGGGAGGAACACTGAAGCTTTCTTT
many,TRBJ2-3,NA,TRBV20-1,CSARDLWRDTQYF,TGCAGTGCTAGAGATCTCTGGAGAGATACGCAGTATTTT
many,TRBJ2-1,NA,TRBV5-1,CASSLQSSYNEQFF,TGCGCCAGCAGCTTGCAGAGCTCCTACAATGAGCAGTTCTTC
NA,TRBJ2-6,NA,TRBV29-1,CSVVGGGVTGANVLTF,TGCAGCGTTGTAGGAGGGGGGGTCACTGGGGCCAACGTCCTGACTTTC
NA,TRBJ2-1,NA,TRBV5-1,CASSLRRQSTEEQFF,TGCGCCAGCAGCTTGAGGCGACAGAGTACAGAGGAGCAGTTCTTC
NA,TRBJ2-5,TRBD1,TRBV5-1,CASSLQGAQETQYF,TGCGCCAGCAGCTTGCAGGGGGCCCAAGAGACCCAGTACTTC
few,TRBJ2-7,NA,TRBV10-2,CASSEPGSSYEQYF,TGCGCCAGCAGTGAACCAGGGAGCTCCTACGAGCAGTACTTC
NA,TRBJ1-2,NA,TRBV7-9,CASSLSSSRGELDGYTF,TGTGCCAGCAGCTTGAGTTCTTCTCGAGGGGAGCTTGATGGCTACACCTTC
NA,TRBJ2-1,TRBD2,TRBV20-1,CSAGAVSGGDYNEQFF,TGCAGTGCCGGGGCTGTTAGCGGGGGGGACTACAATGAGCAGTTCTTC
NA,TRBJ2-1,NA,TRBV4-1,CASSEESTTLVNEQFF,TGCGCCAGCAGCGAAGAGAGCACTACCTTAGTGAATGAGCAGTTCTTC
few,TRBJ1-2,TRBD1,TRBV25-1,CASRSGTGYGYTF,TGTGCCAGCAGATCCGGGACAGGGTATGGCTACACCTTC
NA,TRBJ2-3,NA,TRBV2,CASRYDWSTDTQYF,TGTGCCAGCCGCTACGATTGGAGCACAGATACGCAGTATTTT
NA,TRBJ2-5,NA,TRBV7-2,CAGSPVRGGQETQYF,TGTGCCGGCAGCCCCGTCAGGGGCGGCCAAGAGACCCAGTACTTC
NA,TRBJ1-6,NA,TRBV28,CASWKSNSPLHF,TGTGCCAGTTGGAAAAGCAATTCACCCCTCCACTTT